The T cell receptor beta chain under discussion was sequenced for a study of T-cell memory formation after mild COVID-19. Study overall: Largely, TCR clusters stayed within a single donor. General study results and limits: The study detected some responding clones in pre-infection memory, suggesting cross-reactive memory joined.

The J segment lost 10 bases and the V segment lost 6 bases, leaving 10 bases of the junction unmatched. The CDR3 contains 14 residues. This clonotype was seen at least ten times. What it binds is unknown. TCRdb re-analysed the 5' RACE reads in MiXCR, keeping a single row per CDR3 protein. This table has just over 350,000 distinct CDR3 sequences, under 15% appearing once. Sequenced: PBMCs or a T cell subset sorted from them (not recorded which). The sequence was obtained from a man aged 18 to 29 who had mild COVID-19 (a few samples of this study predate the infection). Cell type and time point are not known. V and J are TRBV12-3 or TRBV12-4 and TRBJ2-2; 8 bases are shared with TRBD1. The chain's CDR3 is CASSRIGQGLELFF. Here the CDR3 DNA reads TGTGCCAGCAGCCGAATAGGACAGGGTTTGGAGCTGTTTTTT.